One sample yielded the 30 T cell receptor beta chains listed below, sequenced in a study of T-cell memory formation after mild COVID-19. TCRdb passed the 5' RACE reads through MiXCR, listing each CDR3 protein once. The sample holds about half a million distinct CDR3 sequences, approximately 18% seen once. The sequencing sample was made of PBMCs or a T cell subset sorted from them (not recorded which). All receptors derive from an adult woman who had mild COVID-19 (a few samples of this study predate the infection). Cell type and time point are not known.

This clonotype turned up a few times. This chain links TRBV12-3 or TRBV12-4 with TRBJ2-3, with TRBD2 matching over 11 bases. This CDR3 has 16 residues. V shed 7 bases, J shed 1 base, and the junction held 7 bases outside the gene matches. The CDR3 coding sequence is TGTGCCAGCACCCCACTAGCGGGAGAGGGCACAGATACGCAGTATTTT. Protein: CASTPLAGEGTDTQYF.

The chain links TRBV5-4 to TRBJ2-5; perhaps TRBD2 as D (5 bases). This CDR3 is 16 amino acids long. Germline V gene lookup returns CDR1 SGHNT and CDR2 YYREEE (reference sequence). Trimming removed 3 bases at V and 4 bases at J, with 19 bases between. The CDR3 reads CASSSVVAPEGETQYF. In DNA form, the CDR3 reads TGTGCCAGCAGCTCAGTTGTAGCCCCCGAGGGAGAGACCCAGTACTTC.

This chain joins TRBV24-1 and TRBJ2-3, with a tentative D call TRBD1 (5 bases). Deletions cut 7 bases from V and 4 bases from J, with 11 bases between. The CDR3 extends over 13 amino acids. Germline assignment: CDR1 KGHDR and CDR2 SFDVKD. This CDR3 is CATSEGRADTQYF. DNA for the CDR3: TGTGCCACCAGCGAAGGCAGGGCAGATACGCAGTATTTT.

The V and J genes are TRBV5-1 and TRBJ2-5, with a possible D match to TRBD1 (6 bases). Germline values: CDR1 SGHRS, CDR2 YFSETQ. Trimming pared 3 bases from V and 2 bases from J, leaving 17 bases between. CDR3 length: 16 amino acids. CDR3 nucleotides: TGCGCCAGCAGCTCCTCTCCGACGGACAGTCAAGAGACCCAGTACTTC. This codes for CASSSSPTDSQETQYF.

The rearrangement uses TRBV6-5 and TRBJ1-3; 7 nucleotides line up with TRBD1. This CDR3 region has 17 residues. Germline V CDR1 and CDR2: MNHEY, SVGAGI. V shed 2 bases and J 0 bases; nucleotides not matched to a gene: 7. CDR3 in amino acids: CASSYDRTGDSGNTIYF. In DNA form, the CDR3 reads TGTGCCAGCAGTTACGATCGGACAGGCGACTCTGGAAACACCATATATTTT.

This clonotype was seen a handful of times. The genes are TRBV19 and TRBJ2-3; the D is unclear. Per germline, CDR1 LNHDA and CDR2 SQIVND (reference sequence). This CDR3 is built from 14 residues. V was cut by 10 bases and J by 0 bases, with 14 bases left in between. DNA for the CDR3: TGTGCCACAATGGACGGAGTCAGCACAGATACGCAGTATTTT. Its translation: CATMDGVSTDTQYF.

This clonotype was counted only a few times. The chain recombines TRBV5-1 with TRBJ2-3; maybe TRBD1 (7 bases). Germline loops: CDR1 SGHRS, CDR2 YFSETQ. Trimming pared 2 bases from V and 5 bases from J, leaving 18 bases between. The CDR3 is made up of 16 amino acids. CDR3 protein: CASSLDQGGTGDTQYF. For the CDR3, the DNA is TGCGCCAGCAGCTTAGATCAGGGGGGCACTGGAGATACGCAGTATTTT.

This chain connects TRBV20-1 to TRBJ2-7; perhaps TRBD2 as D (7 bases). V was clipped by 2 bases and J by 6 bases, with 17 bases between them. CDR3 length equals 14 residues. The germline V gene encodes CDR1 DFQATT and CDR2 SNEGSKA (reference sequence). CDR3 in amino acids: CSARHDGRGLEQYF. CDR3 in DNA: TGCAGTGCTAGACACGATGGGCGGGGGCTCGAGCAGTACTTC.

This clonotype was found a few times. The rearrangement joins TRBV5-1 to TRBJ2-7, with 7 bases identical to TRBD1. The CDR3 covers 15 residues. V shed 3 bases, J shed 10 bases, and the junction held 16 bases outside the gene matches. Germline V gene lookup returns CDR1 SGHRS and CDR2 YFSETQ. The CDR3 here is CASSSGQPDLRNQYF. Here the CDR3 DNA reads TGCGCCAGCAGCTCGGGACAGCCCGACTTACGAAACCAGTACTTC.

This clonotype was counted a few times. The chain employs TRBV24-1 and TRBJ2-2; 9 nucleotides line up with TRBD1. V lost 4 bases, J lost 3 bases, and 8 bases stayed unmatched. From germline, CDR1 is KGHDR and CDR2 SFDVKD. This CDR3 has 17 amino acids. This chain's CDR3 is CATSDLTGQGYTGELFF. The CDR3 DNA sequence: TGTGCCACCAGTGACTTAACGGGACAGGGTTACACCGGGGAGCTGTTTTTT.

The V call is TRBV20-1, the J call TRBJ2-7; 7 nucleotides match TRBD1. V was pared by 0 bases and J by 2 bases, with 4 bases of the junction left unmatched. The CDR3 spans 14 residues. CDR1 DFQATT and CDR2 SNEGSKA come from the germline V gene (reference sequence). CDR3 DNA: TGCAGTGCTAGAGATGGCCAGGGGGCCTACGAGCAGTACTTC. It is translated as CSARDGQGAYEQYF.

The sample holds a few counts of this clonotype. The chain links TRBV3-1 to TRBJ2-5; D uncertain. Germline assignment: CDR1 LGHDT and CDR2 YNNKEL (reference sequence). This CDR3 contains 12 residues. Trimming removed 1 base from V and 5 bases from J, with 5 bases in between. The DNA for the CDR3 is TGTGCCAGCAGCCAAGGGGTGGAGACCCAGTACTTC. Amino acids: CASSQGVETQYF.

The rearrangement uses TRBV5-1 and TRBJ2-7; D ambiguous. V shed 4 bases and J shed 3 bases, with 11 bases lying between them. There are 13 residues in the CDR3. The germline CDR1 and CDR2 sequences are SGHRS and YFSETQ. This CDR3 is CASSLTSLYEQYF. The CDR3 coding sequence is TGCGCCAGCAGCCTTACATCCCTCTACGAGCAGTACTTC. The full variable domain, completed using reference TRBV5-1 and TRBJ2-7, is KAGVTQTPRYLIKTRGQQVTLSCSPISGHRSVSWYQQTPGQGLQFLFEYFSETQRNKGNFPGRFSGRQFSNSRSEMNVSTLELGDSALYLCASSLTSLYEQYFGPGTRLTVT.

This clonotype was counted only a few times. The chain combines TRBV5-5 with TRBJ1-2; 10 positions agree with TRBD1. From germline, CDR1 is SGHKS and CDR2 YYEKEE (reference sequence). The V and J ends lost 3 bases and 7 bases, in that order; junction bases with no gene match: 6. This CDR3 region has 14 residues. The CDR3 DNA reads TGTGCCAGCAGCTGGACAGGGGGTGACGGTGGCTACACCTTC. It specifies CASSWTGGDGGYTF.

This clonotype was found a few times. This CDR3 is CASSRPERLGSHEQYF. For the CDR3, the DNA is TGTGCCAGCTCACGCCCGGAAAGGCTCGGCTCACACGAGCAGTACTTC. The chain carries TRBV18 and TRBJ2-7, with no clear D. The CDR3 length is 16 residues. V lost 4 bases, J lost 5 bases, and 21 bases lay in between. Germline lookup yields CDR1 KGHSH and CDR2 LQKENI.

The V and J genes are TRBV15 and TRBJ2-2; TRBD1 matches at 9 bases. The trim removed 1 base at V and 5 bases at J, leaving 11 bases unmatched. This CDR3 spans 18 amino acids. Germline V gene lookup returns CDR1 LNHNV and CDR2 YYDKDF (reference sequence). The CDR3 here is CATSRAILGQGGTGELFF. The CDR3 region has the DNA TGTGCCACCAGCAGAGCCATTCTGGGACAGGGAGGAACCGGGGAGCTGTTTTTT. Looking up the rest from reference TRBV15 and TRBJ2-2 gives the full variable domain: DAMVIQNPRYQVTQFGKPVTLSCSQTLNHNVMYWYQQKSSQAPKLLFHYYDKDFNNEADTPDNFQSRRPNTSFCFLDIRSPGLGDTAMYLCATSRAILGQGGTGELFFGEGSRLTVL.

This chain joins TRBV20-1 and TRBJ1-3; no firm D call. The CDR3 spans 16 residues. Germline CDR1 reads DFQATT; CDR2 reads SNEGSKA (reference sequence). The ends were cut back, 6 bases at V and 4 bases at J, with 22 bases in the middle. The CDR3 loop reads CSAPWPALGRGNTIYF. The CDR3 nucleotides are TGCAGTGCCCCGTGGCCAGCCTTGGGGAGGGGAAACACCATATATTTT.

This clonotype was observed a few times. The genes are TRBV29-1 and TRBJ2-5, with TRBD2 identical over 10 bases. CDR1 and CDR2 from the germline V gene are SQVTM and ANQGSEA. The CDR3 runs to 14 residues. Trimming at V came to 3 bases and at J to 10 bases, leaving 11 bases not matched to a gene. The CDR3: CSVDRLAGAGDQYF. The CDR3 coding sequence is TGCAGCGTTGACAGGCTAGCGGGAGCTGGGGACCAGTACTTC.

The chain has TRBV28 and TRBJ1-4, with 8 positions matching TRBD1. V lost 5 bases, J lost 3 bases, and 5 bases stayed unmatched. The CDR3 spans 15 residues. Germline values: CDR1 MDHEN, CDR2 SYDVKM. CDR3 residues: CASSTNRGANEKLFF. As DNA, the CDR3 is TGTGCCAGCAGTACGAACAGGGGGGCTAATGAAAAACTGTTTTTT.

Only a few counts were recorded for this clonotype. The chain carries TRBV7-6 and TRBJ1-2; D gene uncertain. The CDR3 length is 14 residues. Trimming stripped 5 bases from V and 4 bases from J, with 14 bases between. The germline V gene has CDR1 SGHVS and CDR2 FNYEAQ. CDR3: CASSPIGPSYGYTF. DNA of the CDR3: TGTGCCAGCAGCCCGATAGGTCCGAGCTATGGCTACACCTTC. The variable domain in full, with the rest retrieved from reference TRBV7-6 and TRBJ1-2, is GAGVSQSPRYKVTKRGQDVALRCDPISGHVSLYWYRQALGQGPEFLTYFNYEAQQDKSGLPNDRFSAERPEGSISTLTIQRTEQRDSAMYRCASSPIGPSYGYTFGSGTRLTVV.

V usage is TRBV12-3 or TRBV12-4 and J usage is TRBJ1-2; TRBD1 might be the D (5 bases). V dropped 5 bases and J dropped 3 bases, with 13 bases sitting between them. This CDR3 comprises 14 residues. As DNA, the CDR3 is TGTGCCAGCAGTCCCGGGAAGGGGTACTATGGCTACACCTTC. Its translation is CASSPGKGYYGYTF.

V and J are TRBV30 and TRBJ1-3, with a tentative D call TRBD1 (5 bases). Germline CDR1 is GTSNPN and CDR2 is SVGIG (reference sequence). This CDR3 has 13 amino acids. The V end was cut by 7 bases, the J end by 0 bases, with 10 bases between. The CDR3 sequence: CALTVSSGNTIYF. CDR3 DNA: TGTGCCTTGACAGTGAGCTCTGGAAACACCATATATTTT.

This chain connects TRBV7-2 to TRBJ1-5, with D tentatively TRBD1 (5 bases). CDR3 length: 16 amino acids. V dropped 1 base and J dropped 0 bases, with 10 bases sitting between them. Germline assignment: CDR1 SGHTA and CDR2 FQGNSA. In DNA, the CDR3 is TGTGCCAGCAGCTTAGACGGACACTATAGCAATCAGCCCCAGCATTTT. Translated: CASSLDGHYSNQPQHF.

This clonotype was picked up a small number of times. The J gene is TRBJ1-2, the V gene TRBV6-1, with unresolved D. This CDR3 region has 14 residues. V lost 3 bases, J lost 6 bases, and 14 bases lay in between. The germline gives CDR1 MNHNS, CDR2 SASEGT. CDR3 nucleotide sequence: TGTGCCAGCAGTGATCGAAGTAGTTCTCATGGCTACACCTTC. This translates into CASSDRSSSHGYTF.

CDR3 protein: CSAALGEKLFF. CDR3 sequence (DNA): TGCAGTGCTGCCCTAGGGGAAAAACTGTTTTTT. This sequence joins TRBV20-1 and TRBJ1-4; D is undetermined. Trimming stripped 5 bases from V and 8 bases from J, with 9 bases between. CDR1 DFQATT and CDR2 SNEGSKA come from the germline V gene (reference sequence). The CDR3 is 11 amino acids.

This clonotype was found a few times. The chain recombines TRBV2 with TRBJ2-1; maybe TRBD1 (6 bases). V lost 4 bases and J lost 5, with 9 bases in between. Germline CDR1 is SNHLY and CDR2 is FYNNEI. The CDR3 runs to 13 residues. CDR3 bases: TGTGCCAGCAGTGGACAGGCAAACAATGAGCAGTTCTTC. Protein product: CASSGQANNEQFF.

The chain has TRBV6-4 and TRBJ2-3; tentative D call: TRBD1 (6 bases). CDR1 MRHNA and CDR2 SNTAGT come from the germline V gene. V shed 2 bases and J shed 0 bases, with 18 bases lying between them. The CDR3 length is 18 residues. CDR3 residues: CASSDNLDLGGSTDTQYF. The CDR3 nucleotides are TGTGCCAGCAGTGACAACCTCGACCTAGGGGGTAGCACAGATACGCAGTATTTT.

The chain carries TRBV6-5 and TRBJ1-2, with D perhaps matching TRBD1 (6 bases). Germline loops: CDR1 MNHEY, CDR2 SVGAGI. Trimming cost V 5 bases and J 7 bases, with 8 bases left between them. This CDR3 has 11 amino acids. The CDR3 nucleotides read TGTGCCAGCAGTAAGGGGGTTGGCTACACCTTC. Translated, it gives CASSKGVGYTF.

The V gene is TRBV2, the J gene TRBJ2-3, with 8 bases aligning to TRBD1. The CDR3 loop spans 14 amino acids. Unmatched junction bases numbered 6, after V lost 4 bases and J lost 6 bases. The germline CDR1 and CDR2 sequences are SNHLY and FYNNEI. In DNA, the CDR3 is TGTGCCAGCAGTGGCCCGGACAGGGAGGATACGCAGTATTTT. Its protein product is CASSGPDREDTQYF.

V and J are TRBV2 and TRBJ2-2, with D perhaps matching TRBD2 (5 bases). Trimming took 4 bases from V and 1 from J, leaving 10 bases between them. This CDR3 is built from 15 residues. Germline values: CDR1 SNHLY, CDR2 FYNNEI. The CDR3 is CASSGRGKNTGELFF. CDR3 sequence (DNA): TGTGCCAGCAGTGGACGGGGAAAGAACACCGGGGAGCTGTTTTTT.